This T cell receptor (beta chain) is drawn from a study of blood T cell repertoires in COVID-19. The overall study: Spain, Italy and the United States supplied samples that represented acute and convalescent COVID-19. The analysed material was cDNA or gDNA that came from T cells, B-cell-depleted T cells, or PBMCs.

The germline gives CDR1 LNHDA, CDR2 SQIVND (reference sequence). This CDR3 has 18 residues. The trim removed 5 bases at V and 5 bases at J, leaving 18 bases unmatched. In the authors' workflow: For nucleated cells, counts were estimated from reference gene primer amplification. This table comes from immunoSEQ multiplex PCR, and its TCRdb copy is limited to in-frame clones, with some not included. The V and J calls and the clone size are those of that table, but D and trimming were determined from the DNA. Of 210,000 or so clones in the sample, approximately 86% were seen once. The Seattle patients joined while their infection was active and were tracked longitudinally afterward. This clone was found once.

Material for sequencing was peripheral blood. This receptor was identified in a woman aged 30 to 39 with COVID-19, enrolled during active disease. V and J are TRBV19 and TRBJ2-7, with 10 positions matching TRBD2. The CDR3 here is CASSGLAGAQRLSDEQYF. The CDR3 DNA reads TGTGCCAGTAGTGGGCTAGCGGGGGCCCAAAGGCTTTCGGACGAGCAGTACTTC.